Listed below are T cell receptor beta chains from one sample, sequenced in a study of blood T cell repertoires in COVID-19. Libraries were prepared by immunoSEQ multiplex PCR; TCRdb keeps only in-frame clonotypes and omits some of them. The data contain around 180,000 clones, around 86% of them singletons. The sequencing input was PBMCs or T cells enriched from blood (not recorded which). These receptors all come from a woman under 40 who had recovered from COVID-19. Each CDR3 is given with its conserved first and last residue. D genes are given only for firm matches. A row's size may be missing; if present it is once, few, many or a size class.

cdr3_nt cdr3_aa j_call v_call d_call clone_size
TGTGCCAGTAGTATCGCCCTCGCGGGCCTAGCGGGAGGTGGCTCCTACGAGCAGTACTTC CASSIALAGLAGGGSYEQYF TRBJ2-7 TRBV19 TRBD2 -
TGTGCCAGCAGCCATTCACTAGCGGGAGGGAGAGATACGCAGTATTTT CASSHSLAGGRDTQYF TRBJ2-3 TRBV3-1/TRBV3-2 TRBD2 -
- CASSKGVGTGSNQPQHF TRBJ1-5 TRBV21-1 - -
TGTGCCACCAGCAGACCTCGAGGACAGGGCCTCTACAATGAGCAGTTCTTC CATSRPRGQGLYNEQFF TRBJ2-1 TRBV15 TRBD1 -
TGTGCCAGCAGCCAAGAGGTCGGATGGACAGCTATCCACAAAAACTATGGCTACACCTTC CASSQEVGWTAIHKNYGYTF TRBJ1-2 TRBV14 - -
TGTGCCAGCAGTCCCGCAGGGGGGAACTACGAGCAGTACTTC CASSPAGGNYEQYF TRBJ2-7 TRBV28 - -
TGCGCCAGCAGCAGACTAGCGGGAGAAGATACGCAGTATTTT CASSRLAGEDTQYF TRBJ2-3 TRBV4-1 TRBD2 -
TGTGCCACCAGTGATTTAGGGAGTGGGAGAACAGATACGCAGTATTTT CATSDLGSGRTDTQYF TRBJ2-3 TRBV24-1 - many
TGTGCCAGCAGCATAGGGACAGCGCATGAGCAGTACTTC CASSIGTAHEQYF TRBJ2-7 TRBV11-3 TRBD1 -
TGTGCCAGCAGCCAAGGAGAGGGCCAGCCCCAGCATTTT CASSQGEGQPQHF TRBJ1-5 TRBV3-1/TRBV3-2 - -
TGTGCCAGCAGGGACGAGGGCTCCTACAATGAGCAGTTCTTC CASRDEGSYNEQFF TRBJ2-1 TRBV27 - -
TGTGCCAGCAGCTTGGCGGGACTAGCGGGAATCTACGAGCAGTACTTC CASSLAGLAGIYEQYF TRBJ2-7 TRBV5-6 TRBD2 few
TGTGCCAGCAGTTTGGGCACAGGGGGCCTGGAAAAACTGTTTTTT CASSLGTGGLEKLFF TRBJ1-4 TRBV28 TRBD1 -
TGTGCCAGCAGCCAACTTCGGGACAATGGCTACACCTTC CASSQLRDNGYTF TRBJ1-2 TRBV3-1/TRBV3-2 - -
TGCGCCAGCCGGACTAGCGGGAGGGTCTTAGGGAATGAGCAGTTCTTC CASRTSGRVLGNEQFF TRBJ2-1 TRBV5-1 TRBD2 -
TGTGCCAGCAGCCAAGGGCCATCCTCCTATGGCTACACCTTC CASSQGPSSYGYTF TRBJ1-2 TRBV3-1/TRBV3-2 - -
TGTGCCACACCCAAGGAAGCGGGAGGGCCCTCGAGTAGCACAGATACGCAGTATTTT CATPKEAGGPSSSTDTQYF TRBJ2-3 TRBV28 TRBD2 -
TGTGCCAGCAGTCGGACTAGCGCGTCCTCCTACGAGCAGTACTTC CASSRTSASSYEQYF TRBJ2-7 TRBV3-1/TRBV3-2 TRBD2 -
TGTGCCCCCCGTGGTCGATTCGGGGACAGGGGAATCAGCACTGAAGCTTTCTTT CAPRGRFGDRGISTEAFF TRBJ1-1 TRBV27 TRBD1 few
TGTGCCAGCACTGCACTTGCCAATCAGCCCCAGCATTTT CASTALANQPQHF TRBJ1-5 TRBV6-6 - -
TGTGCCAGTCGCGGACAGGGCGACACCGGGGAGCTGTTTTTT CASRGQGDTGELFF TRBJ2-2 TRBV6-5 TRBD1 once
TGTGCCAGCAGCTTGGGGACCCTAGCGGACAATGAGCAGTTCTTC CASSLGTLADNEQFF TRBJ2-1 TRBV7-3 TRBD2 -
TGCGCCAGCAGCTTGGATGCTGGAGCGGGGGAGCAGTTCTTC CASSLDAGAGEQFF TRBJ2-1 TRBV5-1 TRBD2 -
TGCGCCAGCAGCCAGCGACACGTCATTACCGGGGAGCTGTTTTTT CASSQRHVITGELFF TRBJ2-2 TRBV4-1 - once
TGTGCCTCCTCTCAACGGGGTGAGCAGTTCTTC CASSQRGEQFF TRBJ2-1 TRBV10-3 - few
TGTGCCAGCAGCTTAGTCGGGACAGGCACTGTCTTGGATACGCAGTATTTT CASSLVGTGTVLDTQYF TRBJ2-3 TRBV11-2 TRBD1 -
TGCGCCAGCAGCCAATGGACTAGCGGGGTCAATTCCTACGAGCAGTACTTC CASSQWTSGVNSYEQYF TRBJ2-7 TRBV4-1 TRBD2 -
TGTGCCAGCAGCCCTACAGGAATTAATGAAAAACTGTTTTTT CASSPTGINEKLFF TRBJ1-4 TRBV28 - -
TGTGCCAGCAGCTTTCTTGATCGCGGGAACTCCTACGAGCAGTACTTC CASSFLDRGNSYEQYF TRBJ2-7 TRBV7-6 - -
TGTGCCAGCAGCCACAGGCCGATGAACACTGAAGCTTTCTTT CASSHRPMNTEAFF TRBJ1-1 TRBV6-5 - -
TGTGCCAGCAGCCGTATAATACAACCACCGGGACTAGCGCACTACGAGCAGTACTTC CASSRIIQPPGLAHYEQYF TRBJ2-7 TRBV7-8 TRBD2 -
TGTGCCAGCAGCTTTTCAGGGGATGGCTACACCTTC CASSFSGDGYTF TRBJ1-2 TRBV11-2 - -
TGTGCCAGCTCACCGACAGTCAATAAGGGGGAGAGGGATTTT CASSPTVNKGERDF TRBJ2-3 TRBV18 - -
TGCGCCAGCAGCTTGGTGAGGACAGCTCAAGAGACCCAGTACTTC CASSLVRTAQETQYF TRBJ2-5 TRBV5-1 - -